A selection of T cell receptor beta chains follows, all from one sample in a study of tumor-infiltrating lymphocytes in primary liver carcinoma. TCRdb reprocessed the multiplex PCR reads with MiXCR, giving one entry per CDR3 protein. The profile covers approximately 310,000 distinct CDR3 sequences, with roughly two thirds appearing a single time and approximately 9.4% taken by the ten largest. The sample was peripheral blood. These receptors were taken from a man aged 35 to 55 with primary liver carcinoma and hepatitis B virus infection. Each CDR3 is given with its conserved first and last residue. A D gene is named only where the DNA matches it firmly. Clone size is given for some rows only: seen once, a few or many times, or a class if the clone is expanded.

TGTGCCACCGGGGGGGAAGACCGCACCGGGGAGCTGTTTTTT,CATGGEDRTGELFF,TRBJ2-2,TRBD2,TRBV6-5,.
TGTGCCATCAAATCTAGCAGCGGGAGGAGGAATAAGCAGTTCTTC,CAIKSSSGRRNKQFF,TRBJ2-1,TRBD2,TRBV10-3,.
TGCAGCGTTGGGCGGGGAGCGGGAGACAATGAGCAGTTCTTC,CSVGRGAGDNEQFF,TRBJ2-1,TRBD2,TRBV29-1,many
TGTGCCAGCAGCTTGGCGGGGAGTAGCACAGATACGCAGTATTTT,CASSLAGSSTDTQYF,TRBJ2-3,.,TRBV5-8,.
TGTGTTAGCAGCCGGACTAGCGGCTACAATGAGCAGTTCTTC,CVSSRTSGYNEQFF,TRBJ2-1,TRBD2,TRBV11-1,few
TGTGCCAGCAGTTTTCTGGGACTAGCGGGAGGGTCCAATTCCTACAATGAGCAGTTCTTC,CASSFLGLAGGSNSYNEQFF,TRBJ2-1,TRBD2,TRBV28,.
TGCGCCAGCAGCCTTCGACAGGCCTCCTCCTACGAGCAGTACTTC,CASSLRQASSYEQYF,TRBJ2-7,.,TRBV4-1,.
TGTGCCTGGATCGGGCTAGTTCCTAATGGGGGCTTCACAGATACGCAGTATTTT,CAWIGLVPNGGFTDTQYF,TRBJ2-3,.,TRBV30,.
TGCACCAGCAGCCAAGAAATTCAGTACTATGGCTACACCTTC,CTSSQEIQYYGYTF,TRBJ1-2,.,TRBV4-3,.
TGTGCCAGCAGTTTTCAGGGATTCCTTACCGGGGAGCTGTTTTTT,CASSFQGFLTGELFF,TRBJ2-2,.,TRBV28,few
TGCGCCAGCAGCCCTGACCGAGGCCGCTACGAGCAGTACTTC,CASSPDRGRYEQYF,TRBJ2-7,.,TRBV4-3,many
TGTGCCATCAGACAGGATGCATTTTCGACAGGGGAAAGCACTGAAGCTTTCTTT,CAIRQDAFSTGESTEAFF,TRBJ1-1,TRBD1,TRBV10-3,few
TGTGCCAGCCGTCCCGGGTCTAGCTCCTACGAGCAGTACTTC,CASRPGSSSYEQYF,TRBJ2-7,.,TRBV2,.
TGTGCCAGTAGCATGGGGACAGTTAGCAATCAGCCCCAGCATTTT,CASSMGTVSNQPQHF,TRBJ1-5,TRBD1,TRBV19,many
TGTGCCAGTAGCAGACAGCCCAGCTCCTACAATGAGCAGTTCTTC,CASSRQPSSYNEQFF,TRBJ2-1,.,TRBV19,.
TGTGCCAGCAGCTTAGCGAGGGGTATTAGCAATCAGCCCCAGCATTTT,CASSLARGISNQPQHF,TRBJ1-5,.,TRBV7-8,once
TGTGCCAGCAGCTTATCCTCGGGGATTACCTACGAGCAGTACTTC,CASSLSSGITYEQYF,TRBJ2-7,.,TRBV11-2,.
TGTACCAGCAGCTCCCAGGGTGTGGATATGCAGTATTTT,CTSSSQGVDMQYF,TRBJ2-3,.,TRBV11-2,.
TGTGCCAGCAGCTTAGATAGAGGGCTAGCAAACTACAATGAGCAGTTCTTC,CASSLDRGLANYNEQFF,TRBJ2-1,.,TRBV11-3,many
TGCAGCGTTGATGACTCGCTTAACTATGGCTACACCTTC,CSVDDSLNYGYTF,TRBJ1-2,.,TRBV29-1,many
TGTGCCAGCCGGAATTCGGCTCGCTCCTACGAGCAGTACTTC,CASRNSARSYEQYF,TRBJ2-7,.,TRBV6-1,.
TGTGCCAGCAGTCACCGGAGGGGGGACAGCAATCAGCCCCAGCATTTT,CASSHRRGDSNQPQHF,TRBJ1-5,.,TRBV28,few
TGTGCCAGCAGCCAAGACTCTCACCAAGAGACCCAGTACTTC,CASSQDSHQETQYF,TRBJ2-5,.,TRBV4-2,many
TGTGCCAGCAGTTACGACAGGGTGAACACTGAAGCTTTCTTT,CASSYDRVNTEAFF,TRBJ1-1,TRBD1,TRBV6-2/TRBV6-3,many
TGTGCCAGCAGCTTAATGCAACAGCACACTGAAGCTTTCTTT,CASSLMQQHTEAFF,TRBJ1-1,.,TRBV7-8,.
TGTGCTAGTGGTTTGCCAGGGGTAATCACGTTTATGAATGAGCAGTTATTC,CASGLPGVITFMNEQLF,TRBJ2-1,.,TRBV12-5,.
TGTGCCAGCAGCTTAGCGGCCAGGGAGTTTTACGAGCAGTACTTC,CASSLAAREFYEQYF,TRBJ2-7,.,TRBV11-2,medium-sized
TGTGCCACCAGCTACAACACACAGGGCGATGGCTACACCTTC,CATSYNTQGDGYTF,TRBJ1-2,.,TRBV15,.
TGTGCCAGCAGCTTAGGGCAGGGTGCCGGAAATTCACCCCTCCACTTT,CASSLGQGAGNSPLHF,TRBJ1-6,.,TRBV7-8,few
TGTGCCTGGAGTGAGGGACTAGCGGGAGACGGGTACTTC,CAWSEGLAGDGYF,TRBJ2-7,TRBD2,TRBV30,.
TGTGCCAGCAGTCCAACAGGGCGCCACTACGAGCAGTACTTC,CASSPTGRHYEQYF,TRBJ2-7,.,TRBV28,.
TGCGCCAGCAGTAAGTCGGAGGCGGGAGGCCGGGGGAAGTACTTC,CASSKSEAGGRGKYF,TRBJ2-7,TRBD2,TRBV10-2,.